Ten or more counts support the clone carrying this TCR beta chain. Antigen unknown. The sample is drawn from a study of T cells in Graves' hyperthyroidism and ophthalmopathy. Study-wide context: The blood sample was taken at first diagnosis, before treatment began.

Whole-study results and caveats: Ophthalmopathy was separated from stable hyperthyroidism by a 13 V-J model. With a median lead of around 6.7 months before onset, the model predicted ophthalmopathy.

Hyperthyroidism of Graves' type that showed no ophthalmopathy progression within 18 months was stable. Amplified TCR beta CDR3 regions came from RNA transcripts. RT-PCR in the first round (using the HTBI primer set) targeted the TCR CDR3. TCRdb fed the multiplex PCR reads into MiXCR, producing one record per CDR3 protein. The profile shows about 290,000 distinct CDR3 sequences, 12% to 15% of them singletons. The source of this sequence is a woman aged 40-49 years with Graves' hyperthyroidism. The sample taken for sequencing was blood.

The CDR3 bases are TGTGCCAGTAGTTCTCCCGGGGCCGCGAACACTGAAGCTTTCTTT. Residues: CASSSPGAANTEAFF. The rearrangement joins TRBV19 to TRBJ1-1, with D possibly TRBD1 on 5 matching bases. CDR3 length equals 15 residues. The V end was cut by 5 bases, the J end by 1 base, with 14 bases between. CDR1 is LNHDA and CDR2 is SQIVND in the germline V gene (reference sequence). Using reference TRBV19 and TRBJ1-1 for the parts outside the CDR3, the full variable domain is DGGITQSPKYLFRKEGQNVTLSCEQNLNHDAMYWYRQDPGQGLRLIYYSQIVNDFQKGDIAEGYSVSREKKESFPLTVTSAQKNPTAFYLCASSSPGAANTEAFFGQGTRLTVV.